This T cell receptor (beta chain) was retrieved from a study of T cell clones after liver transplantation. Study summary: Pre-transplant mixed lymphocyte reactions yielded third-party-reactive TCRbeta sequences as comparators for graft-donor-reactive sequences. Patients counted as tolerant after at least one year off all immunosuppression, enzymes not exceeding twice normal.

Study results and limitations: A larger donor-reactive than third-party decline suggested partial antigen-specific deletion. In a couple of subjects, few donor cells limited the measurable donor-reactive repertoire.

V lost 10 bases to trimming and J lost 1 base, with 13 bases between them. Looked up from germline, CDR1 is MDHEN and CDR2 is SYDVKM. The CDR3 consists of 13 residues. In regard to this clone: Its antigen is unknown.

Some clones are missing from TCRdb's copy, which holds only in-frame ones; the method was immunoSEQ multiplex PCR. The table has roughly 80,000 clones, roughly 85% seen once; the top ten hold over 2.5%. The receptor's source is a human patient who received a liver transplant. Some T cells may have originated in the graft donor. This chain connects TRBV28 to TRBJ1-1, with D tentatively TRBD1 (6 bases). This specimen consisted of CD4+ T cells from blood, obtained at the 22-month timepoint. The CDR3: CAISWGPNTEAFF. In DNA, the CDR3 is TGTGCCATCTCGTGGGGGCCGAACACTGAAGCTTTCTTT.